A selection of T cell receptor beta chains follows, all from one sample in a study of cytomegalovirus exposure and HLA in healthy donors. Assay: immunoSEQ multiplex PCR; the TCRdb copy retains only in-frame clones and omits some. The table includes about 190,000 clones, roughly 77% detected once. Sequencing was done on a sample of PBMCs. The source of these receptors is a woman aged 30 to 39 in good health and CMV-seropositive. Each CDR3 is given with its conserved first and last residue. A D gene is named only where the DNA matches it firmly. Some rows mark clone size as missing; the rest say once, few, many or name a class of expanded clone.

d_gene	v_gene	j_gene	abundance	CDR3aa	CDR3nt
-	TRBV4-1	TRBJ2-1	-	CASSQARDKNNEQFF	TGCGCCAGCAGCCAAGCCCGGGACAAAAATAATGAGCAGTTCTTC
TRBD2	TRBV7-9	TRBJ2-1	-	CASSIRLAGGSSYNEQFF	TGTGCCAGCAGCATCCGACTAGCGGGAGGCAGCTCCTACAATGAGCAGTTCTTC
TRBD1	TRBV10-3	TRBJ2-3	-	CAISDPGQGSDTQYF	TGTGCCATCAGTGATCCGGGACAGGGCTCAGATACGCAGTATTTT
-	TRBV5-6	TRBJ1-2	-	CASSLALLGAGYTF	TGTGCCAGCAGCCTGGCCCTGCTGGGGGCCGGCTACACCTTC
-	TRBV4-1	TRBJ1-2	once	CASSQVVRANYGYTF	TGCGCCAGCAGCCAGGTTGTGCGAGCTAACTATGGCTACACCTTC
TRBD2	TRBV4-2	TRBJ2-2	once	CASSQDTSGRWGTGELFF	TGTGCCAGCAGCCAAGATACTAGCGGGAGGTGGGGCACCGGGGAGCTGTTTTTT
-	TRBV6-1	TRBJ1-4	-	CASSDRGADEKLFF	TGTGCCAGCAGTGATCGCGGGGCCGATGAAAAACTGTTTTTT
-	TRBV5-4	TRBJ2-7	once	CASSLVDSYEQYF	TGTGCCAGCAGCTTGGTTGACAGCTACGAGCAGTACTTC
-	TRBV5-1	TRBJ1-1	-	CASSTDRQNTEAFF	TGCGCCAGCAGCACTGACAGACAGAACACTGAAGCTTTCTTT
-	TRBV5-6	TRBJ2-3	once	CASSLRVADTDTQYF	TGTGCCAGCAGCTTAAGAGTAGCGGACACAGATACGCAGTATTTT
TRBD1	TRBV7-9	TRBJ1-1	once	CASSSQGDMNTEAFF	TGTGCCAGCAGCTCACAGGGGGACATGAACACTGAAGCTTTCTTT
-	TRBV30	TRBJ1-3	once	CAWNRDSGNTIYF	TGTGCCTGGAACAGGGACTCTGGAAACACCATATATTTT
TRBD1	TRBV19	TRBJ1-2	-	CASSFLGTGRGYTF	TGTGCCAGTAGTTTTTTGGGGACAGGGCGCGGCTACACCTTC
-	TRBV6-5	TRBJ1-2	-	CASSYSGAYGYTF	TGTGCCAGCAGTTACTCGGGGGCGTATGGCTACACCTTC
-	TRBV20-1	TRBJ2-5	-	CSAAVETQYF	TGCAGTGCGGCGGTAGAGACCCAGTACTTC
-	TRBV27	TRBJ1-1	few	CASSLTGNTEAFF	TGTGCCAGCAGTTTGACAGGGAACACTGAAGCTTTCTTT
TRBD2	TRBV7-2	TRBJ2-1	-	CASSFDSGSRHNEQFF	TGTGCCAGCAGCTTTGATAGCGGGAGCCGCCACAATGAGCAGTTCTTC
TRBD1	TRBV28	TRBJ1-5	once	CATSFDRGFQPQHF	TGTGCCACTTCCTTTGACAGGGGGTTTCAGCCCCAGCATTTT
-	TRBV14	TRBJ2-5	once	CASSQGMQQYF	TGTGCCAGCAGCCAAGGAATGCAGCAGTACTTC
-	TRBV5-4	TRBJ2-5	-	CASSMTGSMGETQYF	TGTGCCAGCAGCATGACAGGCAGTATGGGGGAGACCCAGTACTTC
TRBD2	TRBV27	TRBJ2-1	-	CASALSGMGDNEQFF	TGTGCCAGTGCCCTTAGCGGGATGGGGGACAATGAGCAGTTCTTC
TRBD1	TRBV7-9	TRBJ2-3	-	CASRRSQGQFTDTQYF	TGTGCCAGCAGACGGTCTCAGGGACAGTTCACAGATACGCAGTATTTT
TRBD1	TRBV11-2	TRBJ2-7	-	CASSADRGFPYEQYF	TGTGCCAGCAGCGCCGACAGGGGTTTCCCCTACGAGCAGTACTTC
TRBD1	TRBV27	TRBJ2-1	few	CASSRTNRGRMDEQFF	TGTGCCAGCAGCCGCACAAACAGGGGGCGAATGGATGAGCAGTTCTTC
-	TRBV2	TRBJ2-2	-	CASRRNGANTGELFF	TGTGCCAGCAGGAGGAACGGAGCGAACACCGGGGAGCTGTTTTTT
TRBD1	TRBV28	TRBJ1-2	once	CASRSRDRVRGYTF	TGTGCCAGCAGGTCCCGGGACAGGGTCCGGGGCTACACCTTC
-	TRBV23-1	TRBJ2-7	-	CASSPTPQEYYEQYF	TGCGCCAGCAGCCCCACACCACAAGAATACTACGAGCAGTACTTC
-	TRBV5-1	TRBJ1-1	once	CASSLDPGMNTEAFF	TGCGCCAGCAGCTTGGATCCGGGGATGAACACTGAAGCTTTCTTT
-	TRBV13	TRBJ2-7	-	CASSISYEQYF	TGTGCCAGCAGCATTAGCTACGAGCAGTACTTC
-	TRBV29-1	TRBJ2-5	-	CSVDPGEGQETQYF	TGCAGCGTTGATCCAGGGGAGGGACAAGAGACCCAGTACTTC
-	TRBV28	TRBJ1-4	-	CASSLGRAGVLFF	TGTGCCAGCAGTTTAGGCAGGGCCGGTGTTCTGTTTTTT
TRBD1	TRBV28	TRBJ2-1	-	CASSFGTDSYNEQFF	TGTGCCAGCAGTTTTGGGACAGACTCCTACAATGAGCAGTTCTTC
-	TRBV6-5	TRBJ1-1	few	CASRGGGNTEAFF	TGTGCCAGCAGAGGAGGAGGGAACACTGAAGCTTTCTTT
-	TRBV5-6	TRBJ2-5	-	CASSLTPGREQYF	TGTGCCAGCAGCTTGACACCGGGTAGGGAGCAGTACTTC
TRBD1	TRBV25-1	TRBJ1-4	-	CASRPQGIGEKLFF	TGTGCCAGCAGGCCACAGGGGATAGGGGAAAAACTGTTTTTT
-	TRBV13	TRBJ1-6	once	CASSLAMSSYNSPLHF	TGTGCCAGCAGCTTAGCGATGAGCTCCTATAATTCACCCCTCCACTTT
TRBD1	TRBV5-1	TRBJ2-7	few	CASSLGQGARGEQYF	TGCGCCAGCAGCTTGGGCCAGGGGGCGCGGGGCGAGCAGTACTTC
-	TRBV28	TRBJ2-2	-	CASSLSVGANTGELFF	TGTGCCAGCAGTTTATCGGTCGGGGCGAACACCGGGGAGCTGTTTTTT
TRBD2	TRBV27	TRBJ2-1	few	CASSFGSGYNEQFF	TGTGCCAGCAGTTTTGGTAGCGGGTACAATGAGCAGTTCTTC
TRBD1	TRBV28	TRBJ1-5	-	CASRPPGQLQPQHF	TGTGCCAGCAGGCCTCCGGGACAGCTTCAGCCCCAGCATTTT
-	TRBV21-1	TRBJ2-5	few	CASSKVLLALQETQYF	TGTGCCAGCAGCAAAGTGTTACTAGCGTTACAAGAGACCCAGTACTTC
-	TRBV28	TRBJ1-5	few	CASSSGAGIQPQHF	TGTGCCAGCAGTTCAGGGGCAGGGATTCAGCCCCAGCATTTT
TRBD2	TRBV11-2	TRBJ2-7	-	CASSLDAVAGGNEQYF	TGTGCCAGCAGCTTAGACGCGGTAGCGGGAGGAAACGAGCAGTACTTC
TRBD1	TRBV11-2	TRBJ2-7	-	CASSPDRGGSYEQYF	TGTGCCAGCAGTCCCGACAGGGGGGGCTCCTACGAGCAGTACTTC
-	TRBV27	TRBJ1-1	-	CASSSGTQRNTEAFF	TGTGCCAGCAGTTCCGGGACTCAAAGGAACACTGAAGCTTTCTTT
-	TRBV7-2	TRBJ2-2	-	CASSWTNANTGELFF	TGTGCCAGCAGCTGGACAAACGCGAACACCGGGGAGCTGTTTTTT
TRBD1	TRBV5-1	TRBJ2-3	-	CASRRTGDFTDTQYF	TGCGCCAGCAGAAGGACAGGCGACTTCACAGATACGCAGTATTTT
-	TRBV7-8	TRBJ1-1	few	CASSFDRYDTEAFF	TGTGCCAGCAGCTTCGACAGGTACGACACTGAAGCTTTCTTT
-	TRBV2	TRBJ2-7	-	CASRGRPYEQYF	TGTGCCAGCAGAGGCAGGCCCTACGAGCAGTACTTC
TRBD2	TRBV4-1	TRBJ2-3	-	CASSQGSGRDPDTQYF	TGCGCCAGCAGCCAAGGTAGCGGGAGGGACCCAGATACGCAGTATTTT
TRBD2	TRBV11-2	TRBJ2-2	once	CASSSAGLAGVVGELFF	TGTGCCAGCAGCTCTGCTGGACTAGCGGGAGTGGTCGGGGAGCTGTTTTTT
-	TRBV28	TRBJ1-2	-	CASRGRDGRAANYGYTF	TGTGCCAGCAGGGGGCGGGACGGCAGGGCAGCTAACTATGGCTACACCTTC
TRBD1	TRBV11-3	TRBJ2-2	-	CASSSVMTGSGNTGELFF	TGTGCCAGCAGCTCGGTTATGACAGGGTCCGGGAACACCGGGGAGCTGTTTTTT
TRBD1	TRBV28	TRBJ1-2	-	CASSETGAVYGYTF	TGTGCCAGCAGTGAGACAGGGGCGGTCTATGGCTACACCTTC
-	TRBV27	TRBJ1-2	-	CASGGNSRSYGYTF	TGTGCCAGCGGGGGCAACAGCCGGTCCTATGGCTACACCTTC
TRBD1	TRBV7-6	TRBJ2-7	-	CASSLGDSLGEQYF	TGTGCCAGCAGCTTAGGGGACAGTCTAGGCGAGCAGTACTTC
-	TRBV14	TRBJ2-7	-	CASSQDPGPSIIHEQYF	TGTGCCAGCAGCCAAGATCCCGGCCCTAGTATAATCCACGAGCAGTACTTC
TRBD1	TRBV19	TRBJ2-5	-	CASRDRGWQETQYF	TGTGCCAGCCGGGACAGGGGATGGCAAGAGACCCAGTACTTC
TRBD2	TRBV7-9	TRBJ2-7	-	CASSLGLVREQYF	TGTGCCAGCAGCTTGGGACTAGTTAGGGAGCAGTACTTC
-	TRBV4-1	TRBJ1-2	-	CASSQVGRHPISYTF	TGCGCCAGCAGCCAAGTGGGGCGCCACCCGATAAGCTACACCTTC